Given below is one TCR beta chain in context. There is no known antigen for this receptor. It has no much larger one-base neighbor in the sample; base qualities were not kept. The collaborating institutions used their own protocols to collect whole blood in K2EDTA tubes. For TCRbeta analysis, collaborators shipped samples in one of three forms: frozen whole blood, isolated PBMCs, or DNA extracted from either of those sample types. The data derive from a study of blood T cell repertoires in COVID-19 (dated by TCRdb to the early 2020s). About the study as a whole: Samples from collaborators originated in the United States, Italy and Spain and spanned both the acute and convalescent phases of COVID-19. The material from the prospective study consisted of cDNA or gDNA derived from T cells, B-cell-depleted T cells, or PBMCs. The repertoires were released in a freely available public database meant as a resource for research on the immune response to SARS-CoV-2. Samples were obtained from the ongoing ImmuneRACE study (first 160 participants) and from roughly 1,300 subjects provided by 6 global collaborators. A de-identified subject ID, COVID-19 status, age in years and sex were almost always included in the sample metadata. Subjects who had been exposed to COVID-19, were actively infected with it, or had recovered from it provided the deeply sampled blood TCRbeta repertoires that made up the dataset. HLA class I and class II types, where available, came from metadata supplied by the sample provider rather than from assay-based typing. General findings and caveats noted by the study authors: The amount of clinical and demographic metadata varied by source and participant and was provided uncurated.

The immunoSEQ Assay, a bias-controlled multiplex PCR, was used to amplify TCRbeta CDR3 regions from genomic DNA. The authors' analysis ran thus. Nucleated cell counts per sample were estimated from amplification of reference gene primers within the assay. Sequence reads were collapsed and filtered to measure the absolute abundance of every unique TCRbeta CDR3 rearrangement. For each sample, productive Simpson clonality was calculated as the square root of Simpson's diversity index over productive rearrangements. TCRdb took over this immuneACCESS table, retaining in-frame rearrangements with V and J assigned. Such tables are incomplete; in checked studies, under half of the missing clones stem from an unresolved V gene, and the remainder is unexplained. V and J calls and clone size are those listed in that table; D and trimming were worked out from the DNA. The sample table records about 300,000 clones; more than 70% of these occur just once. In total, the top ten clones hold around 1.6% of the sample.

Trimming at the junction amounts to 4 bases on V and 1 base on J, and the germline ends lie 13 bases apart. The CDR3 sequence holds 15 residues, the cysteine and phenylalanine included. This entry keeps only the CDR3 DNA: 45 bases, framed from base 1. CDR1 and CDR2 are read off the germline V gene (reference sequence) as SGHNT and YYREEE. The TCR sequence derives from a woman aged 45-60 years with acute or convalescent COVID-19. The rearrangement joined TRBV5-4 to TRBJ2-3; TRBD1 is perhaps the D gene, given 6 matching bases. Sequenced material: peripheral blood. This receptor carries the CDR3 CASSAYRVGTDTQYF. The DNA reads TGTGCCAGCAGCGCATACAGGGTAGGCACAGATACGCAGTATTTT.